This TCR beta chain was obtained from a study of beta chain features in type 1 diabetes. General study results and limits: Type 1 diabetes patients had moderately but significantly shorter TCRB CDR3s in all four CD4+ subsets.

Turning to this clone: The antigen is unknown.

TCRB transcripts that were expressed got sequenced, as all of the isolated RNA had been reverse transcribed. Average reads for naive, central memory and regulatory T cell samples were about 3.7 million. Libraries were prepared by immunoSEQ multiplex PCR; TCRdb keeps only in-frame clonotypes and omits some of them. Of tens of thousands of clones in the sample, about 69% were seen once. CDR1 and CDR2 (germline): KGHSH, LQKENI. The CDR3 has 15 residues. With V trimmed by 3 bases and J by 3 bases, 7 bases remained unmatched. One heparinised draw, averaging about 116 mL, was taken per donor. Input material: Tregs from blood. The V gene is TRBV18, the J gene TRBJ2-7; 8 bases fit TRBD2. This clonotype originated in a young man with type 1 diabetes. CDR3 loop: CASSPRREALYEQYF. The CDR3 coding sequence is TGTGCCAGCTCACCGAGGCGGGAGGCCCTCTACGAGCAGTACTTC.